This T cell receptor beta chain derives from a study of PD-L1 blockade in urothelial cancer (dated 2017 in TCRdb). Describing the broader study: All patients started therapy around 2014 and received atezolizumab 1,200 mg intravenously every 3 weeks. About 90% of the 29 patients were males with bladder-origin urothelial cancer, and 18 of 29 reported a prior smoking history. Patients had an ECOG performance status of 0 or 1 and had received between 0 and 3 prior chemotherapy regimens. Blood samples were analyzed at 3 weeks after treatment start (second dose) and at 6 weeks after treatment start. A median of about 150,000 T cells and approximately 83,000 unique TCRs was obtained from blood samples, and a median clonality of roughly 0.08 was observed. An exploratory multi-omic analysis was conducted of the somatic, immune and clinical correlates of response to PD-L1 blockade with atezolizumab in urothelial cancer. Pretreatment tumor samples, along with matched peripheral blood collected serially before and after atezolizumab treatment, underwent TCR sequencing. Progression-free survival longer than 6 months counted as durable clinical benefit, and TCR features were additionally tested against both progression-free and overall survival. In the same patients, pretreatment tumors underwent whole exome sequencing and RNA sequencing in addition to TCR sequencing. Durable clinical benefit was achieved by nine patients but not by the remaining 20. Approximately 29 patients had pretreatment blood TCR-seq, some 25 had at least one posttreatment blood collection, and some 25 had tumor TCR-seq.

The sample's time point label, in plain terms: peripheral blood 6 weeks after treatment start. The cohort comprised roughly 30 patients with locally advanced or metastatic urothelial carcinoma treated at Memorial Sloan Kettering on a trial protocol. Peripheral blood mononuclear cells were collected pretreatment and during treatment, at between 1 and 8 total time points per patient. The Qiagen DNeasy Blood extraction kit was used to purify genomic DNA from total PBMCs and from tumor samples. PBMCs were collected pretreatment and during treatment and were isolated and stored as previously described. Each PCR received spiked-in synthetic TCR analog templates so that absolute template abundance could be estimated from read counts. The immunoSEQ assay used bias-controlled V and J gene primers to amplify TCRbeta CDR3 regions from genomic DNA. Sequencing of rearranged TCRbeta segments was performed at approximately 20X coverage. From the authors' description of their analysis: Clustering was used to correct sequencing errors, and CDR3s were annotated against IMGT so that V, D and J genes could be assigned. Only productive TCRbeta rearrangements were used in downstream analyses, excluding out-of-frame or stop-codon sequences. To compute clonality, Shannon entropy was normalized by the log of the number of unique productive sequences and then subtracted from one. Fisher's exact test with Benjamini-Hochberg correction, at a threshold of adjusted p below 0.01, was used to find clones that differed between time points or between blood and tumor. TCRdb holds this immuneACCESS table with in-frame rearrangements only. Some clones are missing; in checked studies, unresolved V genes explain under half, and the rest has no known cause. The V and J calls and clone size were taken over from that table, and D and trimming were inferred from the DNA. The sample profile shows roughly 45,000 clones; roughly 85% of them were found once. The ten largest clonotypes hold about 16% of the sample.

Worth noting for this clone: This clone's antigen is unknown. Nothing much larger sits one base from this clone, and base qualities are not available.

Findings and caveats that apply to the study as a whole: At 3 weeks after the start of treatment, tumor-associated TCR clones in peripheral blood had expanded more in patients with durable benefit (n ≈ 20, p = 0.022). A pretreatment peripheral blood TCR clonality below the median was linked to improved progression-free and overall survival. Because of the small sample size (n = 29) and the many exploratory analyses performed, the results are intended to be regarded as hypothesis-generating.

Material: PBMCs, obtained around atezolizumab (anti-PD-L1) treatment. This TCR derives from a man aged 60 to 69 with urothelial cancer.

The CDR3 region has the sequence CASSQRQGFETEAFF. Here is the DNA: TGCGCCAGCAGCCAACGACAGGGTTTTGAAACTGAAGCTTTCTTT. This chain joins TRBV4-1 to TRBJ1-1, with 7 bases matching TRBD1. There are 15 amino acids in the CDR3, from cysteine to phenylalanine inclusive. Of the read, only the CDR3 DNA is kept; its 45 bases are in frame from base 1. V has 2 bases trimmed and J has 5 bases trimmed; junction bases matching no gene number 8. The CDR1 and CDR2 encoded by the germline V gene are MGHRA and YSYEKL.